This T cell receptor beta chain was sequenced for a study of tumor and adjacent non-tumor tissue in lung cancer. Study-wide results and caveats: Normal lung showed higher cumulative top 100 clone frequency than tumor.

Comment on this clonotype: Its matching antigen is unknown. One end of the junction does not line up with germline, which may come from a read error.

This sample's RNA came from whole unsorted tissue. The CDR3 extends over 17 amino acids. CDR1 is MNHNS and CDR2 is SASEGT in the germline V gene. The library came from three nested PCR rounds adapted from ARM-PCR protocols. TCRdb redid the calling of the multiplex PCR reads with MiXCR, one entry per CDR3 protein. The repertoire has 60,000 to 85,000 distinct CDR3 sequences, 77% of them found once; the top ten carry 12%. This chain uses TRBV6-1 with TRBJ2-7; 9 positions match TRBD1. The source is a woman in her 50s with non-small cell lung cancer. The sequencing sample was made of lung tumor tissue. In DNA, the CDR3 is TGTGCCGGCAGTGGAACCGGGACAGGGCTCTCGAACTACGAGCAGCACTTC. Translated, it gives CAGSGTGTGLSNYEQHF.